This T cell receptor (beta chain) is drawn from a study of control samples from healthy donors and cancer patients. CDR3 size: 13 residues. Generated by immunoSEQ multiplex PCR, the TCRdb table keeps only in-frame clones and is missing some. The table has 160,000 or so clones, approximately 96% seen once. V is TRBV21-1 and J is TRBJ1-2; the D call TRBD1 from the table was never checked on the DNA. TRBV21-1 corresponds to a pseudogene. Sequencing was carried out using blood. The source is a woman in her twenties or thirties in good health. For the CDR3, the DNA is TGTGCCAGCAGCAAAGTACCCAGGGATGGCTACACCTTC. Protein sequence: CASSKVPRDGYTF.